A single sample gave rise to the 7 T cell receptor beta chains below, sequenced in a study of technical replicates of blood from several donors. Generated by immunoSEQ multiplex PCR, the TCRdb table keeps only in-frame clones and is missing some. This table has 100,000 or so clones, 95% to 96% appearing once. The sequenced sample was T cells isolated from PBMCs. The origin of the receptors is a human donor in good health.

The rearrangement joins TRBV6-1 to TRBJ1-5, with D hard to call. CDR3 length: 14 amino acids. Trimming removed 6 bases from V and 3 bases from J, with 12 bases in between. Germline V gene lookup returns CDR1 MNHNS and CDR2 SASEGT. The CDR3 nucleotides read TGTGCCAGCAGGCGGGCCGACGACAATCAGCCCCAGCATTTT. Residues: CASRRADDNQPQHF.

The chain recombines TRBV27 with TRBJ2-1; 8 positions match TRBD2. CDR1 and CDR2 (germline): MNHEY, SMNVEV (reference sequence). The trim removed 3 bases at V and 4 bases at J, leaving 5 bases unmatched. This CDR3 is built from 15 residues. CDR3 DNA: TGTGCCAGCAGTTTTGGGCTAGCGGGTTACAATGAGCAGTTCTTC. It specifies CASSFGLAGYNEQFF.

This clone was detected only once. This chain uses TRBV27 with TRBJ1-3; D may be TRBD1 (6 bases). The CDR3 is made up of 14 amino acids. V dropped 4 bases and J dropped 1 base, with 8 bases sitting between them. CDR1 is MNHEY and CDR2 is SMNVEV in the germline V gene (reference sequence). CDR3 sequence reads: CASSSGASGNTIYF. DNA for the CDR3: TGTGCCAGCAGTTCAGGGGCATCTGGAAACACCATATATTTT.

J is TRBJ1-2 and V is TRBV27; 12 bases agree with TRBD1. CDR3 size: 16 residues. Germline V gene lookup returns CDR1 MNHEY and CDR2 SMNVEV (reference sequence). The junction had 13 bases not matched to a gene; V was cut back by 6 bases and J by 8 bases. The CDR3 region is CASRQNRDRGREGYTF. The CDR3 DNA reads TGTGCCAGCAGACAAAACCGGGACAGGGGGCGGGAAGGCTACACCTTC.

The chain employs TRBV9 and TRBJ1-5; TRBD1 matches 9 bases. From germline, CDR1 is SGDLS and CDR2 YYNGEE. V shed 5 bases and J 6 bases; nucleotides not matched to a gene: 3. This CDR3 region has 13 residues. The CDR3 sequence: CASSETGGQPQHF. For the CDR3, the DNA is TGTGCCAGCAGTGAGACAGGGGGTCAGCCCCAGCATTTT.

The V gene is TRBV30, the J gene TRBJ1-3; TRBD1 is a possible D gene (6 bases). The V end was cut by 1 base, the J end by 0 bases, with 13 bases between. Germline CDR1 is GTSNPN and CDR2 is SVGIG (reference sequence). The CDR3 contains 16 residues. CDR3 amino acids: CAWSGGTLSSGNTIYF. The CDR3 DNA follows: TGTGCCTGGAGTGGGGGGACACTTAGCTCTGGAAACACCATATATTTT.

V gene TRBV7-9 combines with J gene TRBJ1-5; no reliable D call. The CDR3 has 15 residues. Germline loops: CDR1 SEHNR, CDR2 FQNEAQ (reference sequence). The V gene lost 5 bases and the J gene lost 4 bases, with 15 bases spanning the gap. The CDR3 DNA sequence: TGTGCCAGCAGCCCCCTGGACTACTATAATCAGCCCCAGCATTTT. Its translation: CASSPLDYYNQPQHF.